This T cell receptor beta chain was captured in a study of blood T cell repertoires in COVID-19. Study in general: PBMCs, B-cell-depleted T cells, or T cells were the source of the cDNA or gDNA that made up the material.

Authors' data handling: The assay estimated nucleated cells by amplifying reference gene primers. The data were produced by immunoSEQ multiplex PCR, yet TCRdb's version contains in-frame clones alone and is incomplete. V and J calls and clone size are as listed in that table; D and trimming were resolved from the DNA. The sample gives 150,000 to 200,000 clones, around 91% of which show up once; under 0.85% is in the top ten. Which cohort a participant joined came from the clinical history participants gave. Cohort 3 recovered donors had two negative PCRs, clearance, or symptom resolution. Germline V gene data show CDR1 as KGHSH and CDR2 as LQKENI. The CDR3 loop spans 17 amino acids. V gave up 5 bases and J gave up 0 bases; unmatched junction bases: 10.

The specimen sequenced was PBMCs or T cells enriched from blood (not recorded which). The TCR comes from a young woman who had recovered from COVID-19. This chain links TRBV18 with TRBJ2-7, with TRBD2 matching 10 bases. CDR3 sequence: CASSILGLADSSYEQYF. CDR3 nucleotide sequence: TGTGCCAGCTCAATCCTAGGACTAGCGGACAGCTCCTACGAGCAGTACTTC.